The subject of this entry is one T cell receptor (beta chain). This entry comes from a study of blood T cell repertoires in COVID-19. Across the whole study: COVID-19 samples collected from the United States, Italy and Spain covered acute and convalescent phases. Sources were T cells, B-cell-depleted T cells, or PBMCs; the material itself was cDNA or gDNA.

Authors' data handling: Amplification of reference gene primers was used by the study to estimate nucleated cell counts. This table comes from immunoSEQ multiplex PCR, and its TCRdb copy is limited to in-frame clones, with some not included. The D gene and trimming were derived from the DNA, and the V and J assignments and clone size from that table. The data contain more than 85,000 clones, 85% to 95% of them singletons. With 2 bases removed from V and 6 bases from J, the gap between germline ends came to 8 bases. The CDR3 runs to 12 residues. CDR1 and CDR2 (germline): LGHNT, FRNRAP. The gene calls are TRBV12-5 and TRBJ2-7; D remains unclear. Material: peripheral blood. The source of this sequence is a man aged 55 to 70 with acute or convalescent COVID-19. DNA of the CDR3: TGTGCTAGTGGTTTGCATCGAGGCGAGCAGTACTTC. Amino acid sequence: CASGLHRGEQYF.